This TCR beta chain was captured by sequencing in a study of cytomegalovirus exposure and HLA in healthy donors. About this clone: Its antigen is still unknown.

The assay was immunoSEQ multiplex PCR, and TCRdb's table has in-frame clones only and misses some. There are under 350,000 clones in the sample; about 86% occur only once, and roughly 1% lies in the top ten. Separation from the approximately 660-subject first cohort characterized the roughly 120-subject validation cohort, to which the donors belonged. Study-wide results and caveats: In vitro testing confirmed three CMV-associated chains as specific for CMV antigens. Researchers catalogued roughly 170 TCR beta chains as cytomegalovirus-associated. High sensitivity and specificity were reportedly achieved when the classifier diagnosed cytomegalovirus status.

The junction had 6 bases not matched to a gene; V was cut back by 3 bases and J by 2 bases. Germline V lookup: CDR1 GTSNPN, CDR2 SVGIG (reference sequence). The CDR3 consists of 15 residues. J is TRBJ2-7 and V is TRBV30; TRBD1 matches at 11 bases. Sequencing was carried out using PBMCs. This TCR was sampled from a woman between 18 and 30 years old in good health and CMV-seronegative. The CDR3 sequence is CAWSAGTGGPYEQYF. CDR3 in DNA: TGTGCCTGGAGCGCCGGGACAGGGGGACCCTACGAGCAGTACTTC.